This T cell receptor beta chain came from a study of T cells in Graves' hyperthyroidism and ophthalmopathy. Source material for PBMCs was more than 9.5 ml fresh peripheral blood. The TCR beta CDR3 regions underwent amplification using RNA transcripts as the source. HTBI primers drove first-round RT-PCR of the TCR CDR3. Using its own MiXCR run on the multiplex PCR reads, TCRdb lists one record per CDR3 protein. The sample carries more than 450,000 distinct CDR3 sequences, 15% to 20% recorded once. This clonotype was observed a handful of times. CDR1 DFQATT and CDR2 SNEGSKA come from the germline V gene (reference sequence). The CDR3 is 14 residues long. Trimming cost V 5 bases and J 7 bases; bases outside gene matches: 7.

The chain has TRBV20-1 and TRBJ2-1; 11 nucleotides line up with TRBD1. This receptor was identified in a man aged 35 to 55 with Graves' ophthalmopathy. The material sequenced was blood. This chain's CDR3 is CSAEPGQGGNEQFF. The CDR3 nucleotides are TGCAGTGCTGAACCGGGACAGGGGGGGAATGAGCAGTTCTTC.